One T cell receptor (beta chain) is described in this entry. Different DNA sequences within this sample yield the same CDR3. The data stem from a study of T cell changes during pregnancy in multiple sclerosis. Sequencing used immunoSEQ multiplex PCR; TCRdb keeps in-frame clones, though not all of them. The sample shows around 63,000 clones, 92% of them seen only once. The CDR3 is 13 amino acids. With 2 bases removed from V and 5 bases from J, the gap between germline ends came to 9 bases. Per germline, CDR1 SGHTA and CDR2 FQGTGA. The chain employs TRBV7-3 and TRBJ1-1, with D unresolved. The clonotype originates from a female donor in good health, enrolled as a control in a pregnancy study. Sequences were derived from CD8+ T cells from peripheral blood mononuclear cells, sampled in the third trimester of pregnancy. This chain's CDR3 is CASSLEVGTEAFF. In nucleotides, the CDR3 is TGTGCCAGCAGCTTAGAGGTTGGAACTGAAGCTTTCTTT.